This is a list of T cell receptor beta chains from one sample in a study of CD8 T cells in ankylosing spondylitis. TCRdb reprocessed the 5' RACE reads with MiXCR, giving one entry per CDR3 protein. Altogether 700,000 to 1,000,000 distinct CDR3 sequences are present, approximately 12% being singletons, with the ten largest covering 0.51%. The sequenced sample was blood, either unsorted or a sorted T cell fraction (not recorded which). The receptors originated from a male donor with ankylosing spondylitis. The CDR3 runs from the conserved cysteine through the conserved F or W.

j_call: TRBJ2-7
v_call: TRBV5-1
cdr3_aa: CASSPPDRSYEQYF

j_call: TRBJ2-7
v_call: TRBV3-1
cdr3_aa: CASSQVQTGFAYEQYF

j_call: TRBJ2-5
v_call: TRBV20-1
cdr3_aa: CSARHPTSGKETQYF

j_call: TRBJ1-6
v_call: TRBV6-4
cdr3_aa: CASSDLADYNSPLHF

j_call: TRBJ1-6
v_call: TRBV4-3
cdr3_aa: CASSQEGRAAYNSPLHF

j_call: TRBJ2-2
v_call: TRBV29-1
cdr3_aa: CSVEGRGLPGELFF

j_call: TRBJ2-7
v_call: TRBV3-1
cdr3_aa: CASTLGLERDEQYF

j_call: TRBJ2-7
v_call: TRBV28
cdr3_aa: CASSSGQGVHEQYF

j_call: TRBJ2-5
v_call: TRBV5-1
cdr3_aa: CASGPARQSQETQYF

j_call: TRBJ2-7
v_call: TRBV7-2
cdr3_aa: CASSRSTHDYEQYF

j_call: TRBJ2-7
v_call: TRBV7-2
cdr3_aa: CASSFGQPLSEQYF